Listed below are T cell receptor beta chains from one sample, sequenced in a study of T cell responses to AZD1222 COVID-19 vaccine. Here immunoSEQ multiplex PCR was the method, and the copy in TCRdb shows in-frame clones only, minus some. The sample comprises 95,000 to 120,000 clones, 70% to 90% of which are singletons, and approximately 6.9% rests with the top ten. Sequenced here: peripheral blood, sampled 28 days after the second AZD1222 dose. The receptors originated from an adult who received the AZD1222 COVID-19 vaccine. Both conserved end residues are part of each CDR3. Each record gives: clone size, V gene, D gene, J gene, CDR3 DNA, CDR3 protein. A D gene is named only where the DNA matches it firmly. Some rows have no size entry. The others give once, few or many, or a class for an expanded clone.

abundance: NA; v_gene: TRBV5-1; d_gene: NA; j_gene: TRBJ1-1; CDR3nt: TGCGCCAGCAGCTGGGACGCAGTGAACACTGAAGCTTTCTTT; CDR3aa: CASSWDAVNTEAFF
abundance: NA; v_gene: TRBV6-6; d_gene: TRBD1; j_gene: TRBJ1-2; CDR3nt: TGTGCCAGCAAACAACCAGGGGGCCTCCAGTATGGCTACACCTTC; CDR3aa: CASKQPGGLQYGYTF
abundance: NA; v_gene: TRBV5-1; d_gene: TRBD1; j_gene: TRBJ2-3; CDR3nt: TGCGCCAGCAGCCCACAGGGGGAGGGCACAGATACGCAGTATTTT; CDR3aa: CASSPQGEGTDTQYF
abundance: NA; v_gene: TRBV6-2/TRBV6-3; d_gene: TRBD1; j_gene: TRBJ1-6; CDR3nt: TGTGCCAGCAGTTACAAACCACAGGGGGCCTATTCACCCCTCCACTTT; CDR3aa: CASSYKPQGAYSPLHF
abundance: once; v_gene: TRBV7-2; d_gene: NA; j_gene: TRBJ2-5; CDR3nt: TGTGCCAGCAGCTTAGGGGGCGATTTGTGGGAGACCCAGTACTTC; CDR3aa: CASSLGGDLWETQYF
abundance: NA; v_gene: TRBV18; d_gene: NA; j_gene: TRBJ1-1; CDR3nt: TGTGCCAGCTCACCCCTTCGCACTGAAGCTTTCTTT; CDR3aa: CASSPLRTEAFF
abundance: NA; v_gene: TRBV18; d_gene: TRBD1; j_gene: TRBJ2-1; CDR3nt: TGTGCCAGCTCACCACCCGGGACAGGTGTCTACAATGAGCAGTTCTTC; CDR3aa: CASSPPGTGVYNEQFF
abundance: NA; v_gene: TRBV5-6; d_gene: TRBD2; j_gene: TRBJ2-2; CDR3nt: TGTGCCAGCAGCTTGGTGGGAGGGGACACCGGGGAGCTGTTTTTT; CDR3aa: CASSLVGGDTGELFF
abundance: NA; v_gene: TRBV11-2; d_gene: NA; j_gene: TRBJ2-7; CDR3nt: TGTGCCAGCAGCTTATCGGACGGGTCCTACGAGCAGTACTTC; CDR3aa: CASSLSDGSYEQYF
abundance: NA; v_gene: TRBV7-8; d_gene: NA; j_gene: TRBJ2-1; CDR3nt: TGTGCCAGCAGCTTAGTCACCCTTAGGGATGAGCAGTTCTTC; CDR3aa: CASSLVTLRDEQFF
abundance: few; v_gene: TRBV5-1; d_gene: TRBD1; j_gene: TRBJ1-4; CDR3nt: TGCGCCAGCAGCGTCGGGACAGGGGTTGGGAATGAAAAACTGTTTTTT; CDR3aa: CASSVGTGVGNEKLFF